The 8 T cell receptor beta chains given below trace back to one sample, sequenced in a study of shared clonotypes between healthy human individuals. TCRdb's table, derived via immunoSEQ multiplex PCR, lists solely in-frame clones and lacks some. The sample contains 2,500,000 or so clones, 90% to 95% of which appear only once. Sequencing was carried out using naive CD4+ T cells sorted from blood. Subset indicated: CD45RA+ positively selected. These receptors were obtained from a man aged 18 to 29 in good health.

This clone came up once. The chain has TRBV5-6 and TRBJ1-4; 10 positions agree with TRBD1. Per the germline V gene, CDR1 is SGHDT and CDR2 is YYEEEE. This CDR3 region has 18 residues. V shed 9 bases, J shed 7 bases, and the junction held 21 bases outside the gene matches. The CDR3 region is CATSLTAGQGRPVEKLFF. DNA of the CDR3: TGTGCCACCTCCCTAACCGCGGGACAGGGGAGGCCGGTTGAAAAACTGTTTTTT.

The V call is TRBV5-1, the J call TRBJ2-3, with D uncertain. V was trimmed by 0 bases and J by 5 bases, leaving 16 bases between them. The CDR3 covers 16 residues. The germline CDR1 and CDR2 sequences are SGHRS and YFSETQ. CDR3 in amino acids: CASSLATMVHLDTQYF. The CDR3 DNA is TGCGCCAGCAGCTTGGCAACGATGGTTCATTTAGATACGCAGTATTTT.

The V and J genes are TRBV2 and TRBJ2-4; D might be TRBD1 (6 bases). Germline V gene lookup returns CDR1 SNHLY and CDR2 FYNNEI. V lost 3 bases and J lost 0, with 12 bases in between. The CDR3 is 16 amino acids. This CDR3 reads CASSDRDILAKNIQYF. The CDR3 DNA sequence: TGTGCCAGCAGTGACCGGGACATACTAGCCAAAAACATTCAGTACTTC.

This clone was counted a single time. The chain has TRBV4-1 and TRBJ2-5; tentative D call: TRBD1 (5 bases). This CDR3 spans 13 amino acids. V lost 3 bases, J lost 5 bases, and 10 bases lay in between. Per germline, CDR1 MGHRA and CDR2 YSYEKL. CDR3 protein: CASSHDRGETQYF. For the CDR3, the DNA is TGCGCCAGCAGCCATGACAGAGGCGAGACCCAGTACTTC.

To note about this clone: The sample contains more than one DNA sequence encoding this CDR3. The chain links TRBV5-1 to TRBJ2-2; a weak D match, TRBD1 (6 bases). Germline values: CDR1 SGHRS, CDR2 YFSETQ. Trimming left V 4 bases short and J 0 bases short, with 10 bases between. CDR3 size: 15 residues. CDR3 DNA: TGCGCCAGCAGCAGAGGACAGACGAACACCGGGGAGCTGTTTTTT. Encoded protein: CASSRGQTNTGELFF.

CDR3 loop: CASGLGQNNSPLHF. For the CDR3, the DNA is TGTGCTAGTGGTTTGGGACAGAATAATTCACCCCTCCACTTT. This chain uses TRBV12-5 with TRBJ1-6; D might be TRBD1 (5 bases). Trimming cost V 1 base and J 5 bases, with 6 bases left between them. Germline V gives CDR1 LGHNT, CDR2 FRNRAP. The CDR3 contains 14 residues.

Note on this clone: Other DNA sequences within the sample encode an identical CDR3. The rearrangement links TRBV18 to TRBJ2-7; 9 bases align to TRBD2. Germline V gene data show CDR1 as KGHSH and CDR2 as LQKENI. The CDR3 has 14 amino acids. V shed 5 bases and J 0 bases; nucleotides not matched to a gene: 2. CDR3 in amino acids: CASSTAGGSYEQYF. As DNA, the CDR3 is TGTGCCAGCTCAACAGCGGGGGGCTCCTACGAGCAGTACTTC.

The chain recombines TRBV5-1 with TRBJ1-2; 7 bases agree with TRBD1. This CDR3 spans 16 amino acids. Germline-derived CDR1 and CDR2 are SGHRS and YFSETQ. V shed 0 bases and J 0 bases; nucleotides not matched to a gene: 5. For the CDR3, the DNA is TGCGCCAGCAGCTTGGGGGGACAGCACCCTAACTATGGCTACACCTTC. It is translated as CASSLGGQHPNYGYTF.